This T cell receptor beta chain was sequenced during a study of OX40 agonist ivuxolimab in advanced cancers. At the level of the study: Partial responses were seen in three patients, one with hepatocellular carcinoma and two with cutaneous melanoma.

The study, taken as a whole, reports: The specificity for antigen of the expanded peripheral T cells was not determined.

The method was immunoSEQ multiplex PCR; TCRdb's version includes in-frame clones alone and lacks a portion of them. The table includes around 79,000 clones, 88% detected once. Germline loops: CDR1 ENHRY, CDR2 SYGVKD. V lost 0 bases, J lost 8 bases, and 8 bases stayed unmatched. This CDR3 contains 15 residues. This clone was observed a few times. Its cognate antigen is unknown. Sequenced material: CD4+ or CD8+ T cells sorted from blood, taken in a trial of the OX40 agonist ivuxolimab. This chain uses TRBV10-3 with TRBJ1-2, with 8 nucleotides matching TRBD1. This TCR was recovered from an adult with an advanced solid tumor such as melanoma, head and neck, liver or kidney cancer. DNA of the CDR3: TGTGCCATCAGTGAGTCGATCGAGACAGGGGACGGCTACACCTTC. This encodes CAISESIETGDGYTF.